This passage covers 28 T cell receptor beta chains from one sample sequenced in a study of Ad26.COV2.S vaccination and SARS-CoV-2 variants listed by TCRdb under 2021. Libraries were built with the immunoSEQ multiplex PCR assay. The table was pulled from immuneACCESS by TCRdb, which kept in-frame rearrangements only. Such tables lose some clones; where checked, under half of the loss comes from unresolved V genes, and the rest has no known cause. This sample lists 300,000 to 350,000 clones; 85% to 90% were detected once. The ten largest make up approximately 5% of the sample. The sample's treatment or condition label, in plain terms: around 19 received Ad26.COV2.S at low or high dose, single or two shots; 5 received placebo; per-sample allocation not given. Repertoires of vaccine and placebo recipients were sequenced from samples taken on day 63 after the first injection. This specimen consisted of peripheral blood, obtained in a trial of Ad26.COV2.S vaccine versus placebo. All receptors come from a person between 18 and 59 years old who received the Ad26.COV2.S COVID-19 vaccine or a placebo.

The chain employs TRBV4-1 and TRBJ1-4; D is uncertain. This CDR3 comprises 16 residues. The germline CDR1 and CDR2 sequences are MGHRA and YSYEKL. The germline V and J ends were trimmed by 1 base and 0 bases, with 9 bases remaining between them. CDR3 coding DNA: TGCGCCAGCAGCCAAGGTGACCGTGCAACTAATGAAAAACTGTTTTTT. Its translation is CASSQGDRATNEKLFF.

This chain joins TRBV18 and TRBJ2-1; 7 positions match TRBD1. CDR1 and CDR2 from the germline V gene are KGHSH and LQKENI. After removal of 5 bases from V and 15 bases from J, the junction contained 10 bases not matched to a gene. The CDR3 runs 12 residues. Here the CDR3 DNA reads TGTGCCAGCTCAACTGACAGGGTTTGGCGGTTCTTC. Its translation: CASSTDRVWRFF. Full variable domain (missing parts from reference TRBV18 and TRBJ2-1): NAGVMQNPRHLVRRRGQEARLRCSPMKGHSHVYWYRQLPEEGLKFMVYLQKENIIDESGMPKERFSAEFPKEGPSILRIQQVVRGDSAAYFCASSTDRVWRFFGPGTRLTVL.

In regard to this clone: The same CDR3 arises from other DNA sequences in this sample as well. The rearrangement uses TRBV6-5 and TRBJ2-3, with unresolved D. Between the trimmed V and J ends, which lost 0 bases and 3 bases, there was a span of 7 bases. This CDR3 comprises 14 residues. Germline values: CDR1 MNHEY, CDR2 SVGAGI. The CDR3 sequence is CASSYSTGTDTQYF. For the CDR3, the DNA is TGTGCCAGCAGTTACTCCACCGGTACAGATACGCAGTATTTT.

V usage is TRBV15 and J usage is TRBJ2-5; TRBD1 aligns across 8 bases. The CDR3 length is 14 residues. The V segment lost 1 base and the J segment 4 bases; nucleotides outside the gene matches: 2. CDR1 and CDR2 from the germline V gene are LNHNV and YYDKDF (reference sequence). The CDR3 sequence is CATSRATGGETQYF. CDR3 sequence (DNA): TGTGCCACCAGCAGAGCTACAGGGGGAGAGACCCAGTACTTC.

The gene calls are TRBV29-1 and TRBJ1-1; TRBD1 matches 10 bases. Losses at the gene ends were 6 bases for V and 4 bases for J; bases not matched to a gene: 11. Germline V CDR1 and CDR2: SQVTM, ANQGSEA. The CDR3 runs 15 residues. The CDR3 region is CSVRTDRGQGTEAFF. The CDR3 DNA reads TGCAGCGTCAGAACTGACAGGGGGCAAGGCACTGAAGCTTTCTTT.

The chain carries TRBV7-6 and TRBJ2-2, with D perhaps matching TRBD1 (5 bases). Germline CDR1 is SGHVS and CDR2 is FNYEAQ. CDR3 size: 15 residues. Trimming shortened V by 4 bases and J by 8 bases, and 17 bases separated the two germline ends. DNA for the CDR3: TGTGCCAGCAGCTACTTAGGGGATGTACCGGGGGAGCTGTTTTTT. Protein product: CASSYLGDVPGELFF.

The chain recombines TRBV6-4 with TRBJ2-3; 11 bases are shared with TRBD2. After removal of 6 bases from V and 6 bases from J, the junction contained 20 bases not matched to a gene. This CDR3 spans 19 amino acids. Germline CDR1 MRHNA, CDR2 SNTAGT. CDR3: CASRTYLYLAGGGCDTQYF. CDR3 nucleotide sequence: TGTGCCAGCAGAACCTATCTTTATCTAGCGGGGGGCGGATGCGATACGCAGTATTTT.

The table lists this clone with a few counts. The V and J genes are TRBV27 and TRBJ1-2; possibly TRBD1 for D (5 bases). CDR3 length: 16 residues. Trimming left V 0 bases short and J 4 bases short, with 15 bases between. Germline lookup yields CDR1 MNHEY and CDR2 SMNVEV (reference sequence). DNA for the CDR3: TGTGCCAGCAGTTTATCTCCGGGACGGACCTTCTATGGCTACACCTTC. Its translation is CASSLSPGRTFYGYTF.

The gene calls are TRBV7-2 and TRBJ2-1; D not resolved. V was pared by 2 bases and J by 5 bases, with 7 bases between. CDR1 SGHTA and CDR2 FQGNSA come from the germline V gene. The CDR3 extends over 13 amino acids. CDR3: CASSLRRNNEQFF. In nucleotides, the CDR3 is TGTGCCAGCAGCTTAAGGCGGAACAATGAGCAGTTCTTC.

This chain joins TRBV19 and TRBJ2-1; the D gene is possibly TRBD2 (7 bases). This CDR3 is 14 amino acids long. CDR1 is LNHDA and CDR2 is SQIVND in the germline V gene (reference sequence). V lost 3 bases to trimming and J lost 6 bases, with 12 bases between them. The CDR3 DNA sequence: TGTGCCAGTAGTATTCGGGGGGCCTTCAATGAGCAGTTCTTC. This codes for CASSIRGAFNEQFF.

The chain links TRBV6-5 to TRBJ1-1; D unclear. V was trimmed by 3 bases and J by 1 base, leaving 12 bases between them. This CDR3 is 15 amino acids long. CDR1 and CDR2 (germline): MNHEY, SVGAGI. CDR3 residues: CASSYDRAGNTEAFF. CDR3 nucleotide sequence: TGTGCCAGCAGTTATGATCGGGCTGGGAACACTGAAGCTTTCTTT.

V usage is TRBV30 and J usage is TRBJ1-3; D is perhaps TRBD1 (6 bases). The germline V gene encodes CDR1 GTSNPN and CDR2 SVGIG (reference sequence). V gave up 5 bases and J gave up 4 bases, with 15 bases separating them. This CDR3 has 14 residues. CDR3 nucleotide sequence: TGTGCCTGGGGCCTCGGGGGGCAAGGAAACACCATATATTTT. Protein product: CAWGLGGQGNTIYF.

This sequence joins TRBV6-2 or TRBV6-3 and TRBJ2-7; D gene ambiguous. Trimming pared 2 bases from V and 6 bases from J, leaving 14 bases between. CDR3 length: 14 amino acids. Germline V lookup: CDR1 MNHEY, CDR2 SVGEGT. Here the CDR3 DNA reads TGTGCCAGCAGTTACCCCGGGTGGCAGACCGAGCAGTACTTC. Protein product: CASSYPGWQTEQYF.

The CDR3 coding sequence is TGTGCCAGTAGTATCGAACCAGGCTTGAACACTGAAGCTTTCTTT. It yields the protein CASSIEPGLNTEAFF. V gene TRBV19 combines with J gene TRBJ1-1; D is unclear. Trimming removed 3 bases at V and 0 bases at J, with 11 bases between. Germline loops: CDR1 LNHDA, CDR2 SQIVND (reference sequence). CDR3 length: 15 amino acids. Together with reference TRBV19 and TRBJ1-1, the CDR3 gives the full variable domain: DGGITQSPKYLFRKEGQNVTLSCEQNLNHDAMYWYRQDPGQGLRLIYYSQIVNDFQKGDIAEGYSVSREKKESFPLTVTSAQKNPTAFYLCASSIEPGLNTEAFFGQGTRLTVV.

This clone is a singleton in its sample. This chain links TRBV7-9 with TRBJ1-5; 7 bases line up with TRBD1. The CDR3 sequence is 17 residues long. V shed 1 base and J 3 bases; nucleotides not matched to a gene: 9. Germline CDR1 SEHNR, CDR2 FQNEAQ (reference sequence). The CDR3 DNA sequence: TGTGCCAGCAGCTTAGGGTTGAGCGGGACAGCCAATCAGCCCCAGCATTTT. Its translation: CASSLGLSGTANQPQHF.

This chain uses TRBV11-3 with TRBJ2-1; 13 nucleotides match TRBD2. The CDR3 spans 18 residues. Germline CDR1 is SGHNT and CDR2 is YENEEA. Germline trimming cut 5 bases from V and 9 bases from J; bases unmatched to any gene: 16. In DNA form, the CDR3 reads TGTGCCAGCAGCGGACTAGCGGGAGTAAATAGGGCGGGAGGTGAGCAGTTCTTC. It is translated as CASSGLAGVNRAGGEQFF.

The genes are TRBV7-9 and TRBJ2-1; the D is unclear. The CDR3 loop spans 12 amino acids. Germline V gene data show CDR1 as SEHNR and CDR2 as FQNEAQ (reference sequence). Trimming pared 2 bases from V and 7 bases from J, leaving 6 bases between. In nucleotides, the CDR3 is TGTGCCAGCAGCTTACCCCGAAATGAGCAGTTCTTC. The encoded protein is CASSLPRNEQFF.

The table lists this clone with a count of one. This sequence joins TRBV15 and TRBJ2-7; D is ambiguous. From germline, CDR1 is LNHNV and CDR2 YYDKDF (reference sequence). V lost 5 bases, J lost 3 bases, and 11 bases lay in between. This CDR3 is built from 13 residues. DNA for the CDR3: TGTGCCACCAGCTCTGACTGGTACTACGAGCAGTACGTC. Its protein product is CATSSDWYYEQYV.

For the CDR3, the DNA is TGTGCCAGCAGCGTAGATAGGCCGAGCACAGATACGCAGTATTTT. This gives the protein CASSVDRPSTDTQYF. V and J are TRBV9 and TRBJ2-3; D uncertain. CDR3 size: 15 residues. Germline V lookup: CDR1 SGDLS, CDR2 YYNGEE. Trimming removed 0 bases from V and 0 bases from J, with 8 bases in between.

V usage is TRBV19 and J usage is TRBJ2-1, with 10 nucleotides matching TRBD2. Germline V lookup: CDR1 LNHDA, CDR2 SQIVND (reference sequence). J lost 7 bases, V lost 10 bases, and 7 bases had no gene match. CDR3 length equals 13 residues. The CDR3, as DNA: TGTGCCACCCAAGCGGGGGGGCCTAATGAGCAGTTCTTC. It encodes CATQAGGPNEQFF. Using reference TRBV19 and TRBJ2-1 for the parts outside the CDR3, the full variable domain is DGGITQSPKYLFRKEGQNVTLSCEQNLNHDAMYWYRQDPGQGLRLIYYSQIVNDFQKGDIAEGYSVSREKKESFPLTVTSAQKNPTAFYLCATQAGGPNEQFFGPGTRLTVL.

A single count supports this clone. The chain employs TRBV7-6 and TRBJ2-1, with 9 nucleotides matching TRBD2. CDR3 length: 17 amino acids. Per the germline V gene, CDR1 is SGHVS and CDR2 is FNYEAQ. Trimming removed 1 base from V and 1 base from J; junction bases left unmatched: 5. This CDR3 reads CASSLEASGVSYNEQFF. As DNA, the CDR3 is TGTGCCAGCAGCTTAGAAGCTAGCGGGGTATCCTACAATGAGCAGTTCTTC.

The chain uses TRBV2 and TRBJ2-2; D remains unclear. Germline lookup yields CDR1 SNHLY and CDR2 FYNNEI. With 6 bases removed from V and 4 bases from J, the gap between germline ends came to 6 bases. The CDR3 is 12 residues long. The CDR3, as DNA: TGTGCCAGCAGATGGGGCACCGGGGAGCTGTTTTTT. This codes for CASRWGTGELFF.

The chain links TRBV19 to TRBJ1-5; D not resolved. The CDR3 spans 14 residues. The germline gives CDR1 LNHDA, CDR2 SQIVND (reference sequence). V was pared by 8 bases and J by 5 bases, with 16 bases between. CDR3 region: CASEETENDQPQHF. As DNA, the CDR3 is TGTGCCAGTGAGGAGACCGAAAACGATCAGCCCCAGCATTTT.

This clone was observed a single time. The chain has TRBV24-1 and TRBJ2-2; D is undetermined. Trimming stripped 12 bases from V and 4 bases from J, with 17 bases between. Germline V gene sequence: CDR1 KGHDR, CDR2 SFDVKD. The CDR3 sequence is 14 residues long. The CDR3 spells CAPLETHSTGELFF. The CDR3 DNA reads as TGTGCCCCCCTGGAGACGCACTCCACCGGGGAGCTGTTTTTT.

This clone was detected once. The chain is built from TRBV9 and TRBJ2-3, with 9 bases lining up with TRBD2. This CDR3 region has 16 residues. Germline assignment: CDR1 SGDLS and CDR2 YYNGEE. V shed 3 bases, J shed 4 bases, and the junction held 9 bases outside the gene matches. CDR3 loop: CASSEGLATAADTQYF. DNA of the CDR3: TGTGCCAGCAGCGAGGGACTAGCAACGGCGGCAGATACGCAGTATTTT.

This chain connects TRBV24-1 to TRBJ2-1, with D hard to call. CDR3 length: 12 amino acids. Germline V gene data show CDR1 as KGHDR and CDR2 as SFDVKD. The V gene lost 7 bases and the J gene lost 9 bases, with 12 bases spanning the gap. The CDR3 reads CATRLPLGEQFF. The DNA of the CDR3 is TGTGCCACCAGACTGCCCTTAGGTGAGCAGTTCTTC.

The chain combines TRBV2 with TRBJ1-1, with 9 positions matching TRBD1. Trimming removed 8 bases from V and 1 base from J; junction bases left unmatched: 5. Germline V CDR1 and CDR2: SNHLY, FYNNEI. This CDR3 has 14 amino acids. CDR3 sequence reads: CASGDRAKNTEAFF. In nucleotides, the CDR3 is TGTGCCAGCGGGGACAGGGCTAAGAACACTGAAGCTTTCTTT.

The CDR3 loop reads CASSMNRVSASPLHF. CDR3 in DNA: TGTGCCAGCAGCATGAATAGGGTCTCGGCTTCACCCCTCCACTTT. The chain uses TRBV7-9 and TRBJ1-6; D gene ambiguous. Per germline, CDR1 SEHNR and CDR2 FQNEAQ (reference sequence). This CDR3 is 15 amino acids long. V lost 5 bases and J lost 9, with 17 bases in between.